The next 13 T cell receptor beta chains were all read from a single sample in a study of patients and donors after allogeneic stem cell transplantation. TCRdb called the RT-PCR reads again in MiXCR, with one record for every CDR3 protein. Found here are approximately 210,000 distinct CDR3 sequences, approximately 41% of them singletons; the top ten hold 33%. What was sequenced was blood, either unsorted or a sorted T cell fraction (not recorded which). The receptors were sampled from a human donor who was either an allogeneic HSCT recipient or a stem cell or donor lymphocyte infusion donor (not recorded which). It is not recorded whose cells these are; they may come from a transplant donor.

This clonotype was seen only a few times. The chain joins TRBV6-5 to TRBJ1-2; maybe TRBD1 (5 bases). Looked up from germline, CDR1 is MNHEY and CDR2 is SVGAGI. Trimming pared 2 bases from V and 4 bases from J, leaving 11 bases between. The CDR3 has 14 amino acids. CDR3 DNA sequence: TGTGCCAGCAGTTACGGGGACCGGGCCTATGGCTACACCTTC. It encodes CASSYGDRAYGYTF.

This rearrangement joins TRBV30 to TRBJ1-1; TRBD1 aligns across 7 bases. Germline assignment: CDR1 GTSNPN and CDR2 SVGIG (reference sequence). The V gene end was trimmed by 5 bases and the J gene end by 2 bases; junction bases not matched to a gene: 2. The CDR3 runs 12 residues. The CDR3 DNA reads as TGTGCCTGGGGGGACAGCAACACTGAAGCTTTCTTT. The encoded protein is CAWGDSNTEAFF.

The CDR3 protein is CASSLMVNKRDEQFF. CDR3 coding DNA: TGTGCCAGCAGCTTAATGGTGAATAAGCGCGATGAGCAGTTCTTC. The chain employs TRBV7-3 and TRBJ2-1; D call uncertain. Germline lookup yields CDR1 SGHTA and CDR2 FQGTGA. The CDR3 runs to 15 residues. V was clipped by 1 base and J by 8 bases, with 15 bases between them.

CDR3 bases: TGCGCCAGCAGCTTGGCCCCAGCGGGAGGAAGCGATGAGCAGTTCTTC. Its translation: CASSLAPAGGSDEQFF. The chain joins TRBV5-1 to TRBJ2-1; 9 bases are shared with TRBD2. Germline lookup yields CDR1 SGHRS and CDR2 YFSETQ. The CDR3 length is 16 residues. With V trimmed by 0 bases and J by 8 bases, 9 bases remained unmatched.

J is TRBJ2-1 and V is TRBV20-1, with 7 bases matching TRBD2. J gave up 2 bases and V 4 bases, and 2 bases lay outside the gene matches. The length of the CDR3 is 13 residues. The germline CDR1 and CDR2 sequences are DFQATT and SNEGSKA (reference sequence). The CDR3, as DNA: TGCAGTGCTACCCTAGCGGCCTACAATGAGCAGTTCTTC. This codes for CSATLAAYNEQFF.

This clonotype was recorded a few times. The DNA for the CDR3 is TGTGCCAGCAGCTTAGAGTTACGAACAGCAGAAGCTTTCTTT. This codes for CASSLELRTAEAFF. The J gene is TRBJ1-1, the V gene TRBV7-9; D uncertain. V lost 1 base and J lost 8, with 14 bases in between. Germline CDR1 reads SEHNR; CDR2 reads FQNEAQ (reference sequence). CDR3 size: 14 residues.

The chain has TRBV20-1 and TRBJ1-1; D possibly corresponds to TRBD1 (5 bases). Germline V gene data show CDR1 as DFQATT and CDR2 as SNEGSKA (reference sequence). Trimming removed 3 bases at V and 2 bases at J, with 13 bases between. The length of the CDR3 is 14 residues. The CDR3 sequence is CSASGAVTNTEAFF. As DNA, the CDR3 is TGCAGTGCTAGCGGGGCAGTTACCAACACTGAAGCTTTCTTT.

This clonotype was found once. The rearrangement uses TRBV4-3 and TRBJ1-2; possibly TRBD1 for D (6 bases). CDR1 and CDR2 from the germline V gene are LGHNA and YSLEER. V lost 0 bases, J lost 3 bases, and 11 bases lay in between. The CDR3 length is 15 residues. The CDR3 nucleotides are TGCGCCAGCAGCCAAGACCGGGGGCGCGACTATGGCTACACCTTC. Amino acid sequence: CASSQDRGRDYGYTF.

This clonotype has a handful of counts. V gene TRBV9 combines with J gene TRBJ2-2; D not resolved. Trimming removed 0 bases at V and 7 bases at J, with 4 bases between. Germline V gene data show CDR1 as SGDLS and CDR2 as YYNGEE. The CDR3 has 12 amino acids. This CDR3 is CASSVEDGELFF. The CDR3 region has the DNA TGTGCCAGCAGCGTAGAGGACGGGGAGCTGTTTTTT.

The rearrangement joins TRBV5-1 to TRBJ2-2, with D uncertain. CDR3 length equals 13 residues. Trimming took 2 bases from V and 7 from J, leaving 9 bases between them. CDR1 and CDR2 from the germline V gene are SGHRS and YFSETQ. The CDR3 protein is CASSLPSLGELFF. The CDR3 nucleotides are TGCGCCAGCAGCTTACCTAGTCTCGGGGAGCTGTTTTTT.

The rearrangement joins TRBV5-1 to TRBJ2-7; TRBD2 matches at 14 bases. J was trimmed by 4 bases and V by 1 base; bases with no gene match: 7. The CDR3 length is 17 residues. From germline, CDR1 is SGHRS and CDR2 YFSETQ. This chain's CDR3 is CASSLTGLAGVDYEQYF. The DNA of the CDR3 is TGCGCCAGCAGCTTGACGGGACTAGCGGGGGTAGATTACGAGCAGTACTTC.

The chain recombines TRBV4-3 with TRBJ2-7; D assignment may be TRBD1 or TRBD2 (5 bases each). Germline assignment: CDR1 LGHNA and CDR2 YSLEER. The CDR3 is 16 residues long. V was clipped by 1 base and J by 2 bases, with 15 bases between them. CDR3 residues: CASSQVGARAAYEQYF. The CDR3 DNA sequence: TGCGCCAGCAGCCAAGTCGGGGCCAGGGCGGCCTACGAGCAGTACTTC.

This clonotype was seen a handful of times. The rearrangement joins TRBV20-1 to TRBJ2-7, with D tentatively TRBD2 (5 bases). This CDR3 is 13 amino acids long. In germline, CDR1 is DFQATT, CDR2 SNEGSKA (reference sequence). V was trimmed by 5 bases and J by 6 bases, leaving 17 bases between them. The CDR3 loop is CSAGHWGGGEQYF. CDR3 nucleotide sequence: TGCAGTGCTGGCCACTGGGGTGGAGGCGAGCAGTACTTC.